The rows below give T cell receptor beta chains drawn from one sample of a study of preoperative IRX-2 immunotherapy in early breast cancer. Data came from immunoSEQ multiplex PCR; TCRdb stores just in-frame clones and leaves some out. The table has over 60,000 clones, around 94% seen once. Sampling was carried out from a patient treated with IRX-2 immunotherapy. Receptor source: a human donor with breast cancer. Each CDR3 is given with its conserved first and last residue. D genes are given only for firm matches. Expanded clones are given a class, and other clones once, few, many or no size at all.

V gene,clone size,D gene,J gene,CDR3 protein,CDR3 DNA
TRBV18,.,.,TRBJ2-4,CASSPPSSRGAKNIQYF,TGTGCCAGCTCACCACCGAGTTCCCGTGGGGCCAAAAACATTCAGTACTTC
TRBV2,.,.,TRBJ1-2,CASSAFHAGNYGYTF,TGTGCCAGCAGTGCCTTTCATGCGGGTAACTATGGCTACACCTTC
TRBV9,.,TRBD2,TRBJ2-7,CASSPGTSLYHEQYF,TGTGCCAGCAGCCCGGGGACTAGCCTATACCACGAGCAGTACTTC
TRBV5-1,.,TRBD1,TRBJ1-6,CASSSGQGDSPLHF,TGCGCCAGCAGCTCCGGACAGGGGGATTCACCCCTCCACTTT
TRBV27,.,.,TRBJ1-5,CASSYRDASSQHF,TGTGCCAGCAGTTATAGGGATGCATCGTCCCAGCATTTT
TRBV30,.,.,TRBJ2-7,CAWSVRREQYF,TGTGCCTGGAGTGTAAGGAGGGAGCAGTACTTC
TRBV28,.,.,TRBJ2-7,CASSYSRESPSYEQYF,TGTGCCAGCAGCTATTCGAGGGAGTCGCCCTCCTACGAGCAGTACTTC
TRBV6-6,.,.,TRBJ1-4,CASSYSGGTNEKLFF,TGTGCCAGCAGTTACTCCGGGGGCACTAATGAAAAACTGTTTTTT
TRBV27,.,TRBD1,TRBJ2-1,CASRTRTGYGPKDNEQFF,TGTGCCAGCAGGACACGGACAGGGTATGGACCTAAGGACAATGAGCAGTTCTTC
TRBV5-4,.,.,TRBJ1-3,CASSLTVGNTIYF,TGTGCCAGCAGCCTGACAGTAGGAAACACCATATATTTT
TRBV10-3,.,TRBD2,TRBJ2-3,CAISSGEADTQYF,TGTGCCATCTCTAGCGGGGAGGCAGATACGCAGTATTTT
TRBV15,once,.,TRBJ2-6,CATSREGANVLTF,TGTGCCACCAGCAGAGAAGGGGCCAACGTCCTGACTTTC
TRBV2,.,.,TRBJ2-5,CASSEGETQYF,TGTGCCAGCAGTGAAGGGGAGACCCAGTACTTC
TRBV4-1,.,TRBD1,TRBJ2-7,CASSIRTGDSYEQYF,TGCGCCAGCAGCATCCGGACAGGCGACTCCTACGAGCAGTACTTC
TRBV9,.,TRBD1,TRBJ1-2,CASSKTGAWDGYTF,TGTGCCAGCAGCAAAACAGGGGCCTGGGATGGCTACACCTTC
TRBV19,.,TRBD1,TRBJ1-5,CASSEQGGQPQHF,TGTGCCAGCTCGGAACAGGGGGGACAGCCCCAGCATTTT
TRBV18,.,.,TRBJ2-7,CASSPDLGAAYEQYF,TGTGCCAGCTCACCCGACCTGGGTGCAGCCTACGAGCAGTACTTC
TRBV2,.,TRBD1,TRBJ1-5,CASRAGQPYSNQPQHF,TGTGCCAGCAGGGCGGGACAGCCTTATAGCAATCAGCCCCAGCATTTT
TRBV23-1,.,TRBD1,TRBJ1-2,CASSPTGAALYGYTF,TGCGCCAGCAGTCCTACAGGGGCCGCACTCTATGGCTACACCTTC
TRBV7-7,.,TRBD1,TRBJ2-7,CASSPRQGSGEQYF,TGTGCCAGCAGCCCGAGACAGGGGTCCGGCGAGCAGTACTTC
TRBV7-2,.,.,TRBJ2-3,CASSPPGDTQYF,TGTGCCAGCAGTCCTCCCGGAGATACGCAGTATTTT
TRBV5-1,.,.,TRBJ1-1,CASSLGGTYEAFF,TGCGCCAGCAGCTTGGGGGGAACTTATGAAGCTTTCTTT
TRBV13,.,.,TRBJ2-5,CASSLGLFEIGGETQYF,TGTGCCAGCAGCTTAGGCCTTTTTGAGATAGGGGGAGAGACCCAGTACTTC
TRBV27,.,.,TRBJ1-1,CASSLLPVTEAFF,TGTGCCAGCAGCCTGCTTCCCGTGACTGAAGCTTTCTTT
TRBV2,.,TRBD1,TRBJ2-7,CASTGQTYEQYF,TGTGCCAGCACGGGACAGACCTACGAGCAGTACTTC
TRBV12-5,.,.,TRBJ2-3,CASGFREDTQYF,TGTGCTAGTGGTTTCCGGGAAGATACGCAGTATTTT
TRBV27,.,TRBD2,TRBJ2-7,CASGWGGAYEQYF,TGTGCCAGCGGATGGGGGGGGGCCTACGAGCAGTACTTC
TRBV27,.,.,TRBJ2-7,CASSFNGPFKQYF,TGTGCCAGCAGCTTTAACGGCCCCTTTAAGCAGTACTTC
TRBV5-1,.,.,TRBJ1-1,CASSLRGGTEAFF,TGCGCCAGCAGCTTGAGGGGAGGGACTGAAGCTTTCTTT
TRBV7-8,.,.,TRBJ1-5,CASSLGGFFDQPQHF,TGTGCCAGCAGCTTAGGGGGTTTTTTCGATCAGCCCCAGCATTTT
TRBV30,.,TRBD1,TRBJ1-2,CASGGVGGYTF,TGTGCCTCAGGGGGCGTAGGCGGCTACACCTTC
TRBV6-5,.,.,TRBJ2-3,CASSSASRLGTDTQYF,TGTGCCAGCAGTTCTGCCTCTCGTTTAGGCACAGATACGCAGTATTTT
TRBV2,.,TRBD2,TRBJ2-7,CASSRLAGTYEQYF,TGTGCCAGCAGTCGACTAGCGGGGACCTACGAGCAGTACTTC
TRBV27,.,.,TRBJ1-4,CASSLSRTGKLFF,TGTGCCAGCAGTTTATCTAGGACGGGAAAACTGTTTTTT
TRBV19,.,.,TRBJ1-1,CASSRGQGGTEAFF,TGTGCCAGTAGTAGAGGGCAGGGTGGTACTGAAGCTTTCTTT
TRBV14,.,.,TRBJ2-6,CASSPLPGSFSGANVLTF,TGTGCCAGCAGCCCCTTACCAGGGTCTTTCTCTGGGGCCAACGTCCTGACTTTC
TRBV27,.,TRBD2,TRBJ2-7,CASSLTGGPGEQYF,TGTGCCAGCAGTTTAACGGGAGGCCCTGGGGAGCAGTACTTC
TRBV4-3,.,TRBD2,TRBJ2-1,CASSRLAGGPIGTEQFF,TGCGCCAGCAGCCGCCTAGCGGGAGGGCCGATAGGTACTGAGCAGTTCTTC
TRBV15,few,TRBD1,TRBJ2-4,CATSVRGSIQYF,TGTGCCACCAGCGTCAGGGGGAGCATTCAGTACTTC